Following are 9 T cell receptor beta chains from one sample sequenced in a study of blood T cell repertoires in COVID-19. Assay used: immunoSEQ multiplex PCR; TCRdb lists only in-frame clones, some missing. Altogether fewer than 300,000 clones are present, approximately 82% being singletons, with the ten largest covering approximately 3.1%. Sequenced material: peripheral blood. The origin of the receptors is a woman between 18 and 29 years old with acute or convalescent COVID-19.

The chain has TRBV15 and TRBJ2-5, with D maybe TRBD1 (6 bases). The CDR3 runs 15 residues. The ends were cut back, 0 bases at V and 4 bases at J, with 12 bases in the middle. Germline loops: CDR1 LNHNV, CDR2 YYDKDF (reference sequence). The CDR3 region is CATSRDQGRRETQYF. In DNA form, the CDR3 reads TGTGCCACCAGCAGAGATCAGGGGCGGAGAGAGACCCAGTACTTC.

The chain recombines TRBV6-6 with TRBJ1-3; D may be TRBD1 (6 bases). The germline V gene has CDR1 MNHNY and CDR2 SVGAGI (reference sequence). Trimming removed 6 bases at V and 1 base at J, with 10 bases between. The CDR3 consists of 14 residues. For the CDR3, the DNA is TGTGCCAGCAGCTTACAGGGTTCTGGAAACACCATATATTTT. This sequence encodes CASSLQGSGNTIYF.

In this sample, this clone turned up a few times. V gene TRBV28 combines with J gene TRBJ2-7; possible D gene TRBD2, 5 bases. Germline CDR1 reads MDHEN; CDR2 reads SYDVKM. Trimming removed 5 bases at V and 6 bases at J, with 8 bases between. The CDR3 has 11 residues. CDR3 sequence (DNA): TGTGCCAGCAGTCTCGGACTCGAGCAGTACTTC. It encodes CASSLGLEQYF.

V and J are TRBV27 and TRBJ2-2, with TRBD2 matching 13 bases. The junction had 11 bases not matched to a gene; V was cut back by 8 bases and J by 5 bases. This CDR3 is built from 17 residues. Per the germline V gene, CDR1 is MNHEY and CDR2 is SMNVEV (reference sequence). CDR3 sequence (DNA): TGTGCCAGCTGGCCAGGACTAGCGGGAGCAAGAACCGGGGAGCTGTTTTTT. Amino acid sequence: CASWPGLAGARTGELFF.

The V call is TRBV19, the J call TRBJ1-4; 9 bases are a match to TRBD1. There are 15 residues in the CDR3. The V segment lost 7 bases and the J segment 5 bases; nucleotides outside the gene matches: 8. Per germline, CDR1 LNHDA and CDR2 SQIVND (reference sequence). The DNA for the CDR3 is TGTGCCAGTAAACCCGGGACAGGGATAAATGAAAAACTGTTTTTT. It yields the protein CASKPGTGINEKLFF. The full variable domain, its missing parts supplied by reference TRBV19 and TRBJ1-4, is DGGITQSPKYLFRKEGQNVTLSCEQNLNHDAMYWYRQDPGQGLRLIYYSQIVNDFQKGDIAEGYSVSREKKESFPLTVTSAQKNPTAFYLCASKPGTGINEKLFFGSGTQLSVL.

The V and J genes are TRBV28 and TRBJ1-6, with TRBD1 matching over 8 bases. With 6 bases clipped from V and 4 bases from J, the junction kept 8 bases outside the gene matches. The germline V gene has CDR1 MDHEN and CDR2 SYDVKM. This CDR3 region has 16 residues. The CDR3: CASRDLDREYNSPLHF. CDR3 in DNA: TGTGCCAGCAGGGACCTGGACAGGGAATATAATTCACCCCTCCACTTT.

The CDR3, as DNA: TGTGCCAGTAGTATATTAAGGTGGGACAGGGGTCGCCTTAGCAATCAGCCCCAGCATTTT. Protein sequence: CASSILRWDRGRLSNQPQHF. The chain recombines TRBV19 with TRBJ1-5; 10 bases align to TRBD1. The CDR3 contains 20 residues. Germline lookup yields CDR1 LNHDA and CDR2 SQIVND (reference sequence). The V segment lost 2 bases and the J segment 0 bases; nucleotides outside the gene matches: 13. The full variable domain, with the rest looked up from reference TRBV19 and TRBJ1-5, is DGGITQSPKYLFRKEGQNVTLSCEQNLNHDAMYWYRQDPGQGLRLIYYSQIVNDFQKGDIAEGYSVSREKKESFPLTVTSAQKNPTAFYLCASSILRWDRGRLSNQPQHFGDGTRLSIL.

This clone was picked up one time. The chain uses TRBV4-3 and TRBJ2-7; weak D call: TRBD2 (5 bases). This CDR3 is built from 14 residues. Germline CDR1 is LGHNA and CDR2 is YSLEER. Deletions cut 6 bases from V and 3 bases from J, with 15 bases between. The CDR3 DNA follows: TGCGCCAGCAGTTTGGACTTCGGAATCTACGAGCAGTACTTC. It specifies CASSLDFGIYEQYF.

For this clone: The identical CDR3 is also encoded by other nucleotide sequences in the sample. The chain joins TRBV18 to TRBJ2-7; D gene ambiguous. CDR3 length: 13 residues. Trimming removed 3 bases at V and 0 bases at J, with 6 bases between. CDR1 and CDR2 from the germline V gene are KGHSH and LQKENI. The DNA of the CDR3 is TGTGCCAGCTCACCGCCTAGCTCCTACGAGCAGTACTTC. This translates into CASSPPSSYEQYF.